The 15 T cell receptor beta chains below were found in one sample sequenced in a study of technical replicates of blood from several donors. Assay: immunoSEQ multiplex PCR; the TCRdb copy retains only in-frame clones and omits some. The sample lists fewer than 90,000 clones; roughly 93% were seen once. The sequencing sample was made of T cells isolated from PBMCs. Source of these receptors: a human donor in good health.

The rearrangement uses TRBV5-4 and TRBJ1-2; D unclear. Trimming shortened V by 7 bases and J by 2 bases, and 18 bases separated the two germline ends. Germline V lookup: CDR1 SGHNT, CDR2 YYREEE (reference sequence). This CDR3 has 15 amino acids. The CDR3 sequence is CASSSGVLTNYGYTF. The CDR3 region has the DNA TGTGCCAGCTCTAGCGGGGTGTTAACGAACTATGGCTACACCTTC.

This clone has only one observation. The genes are TRBV30 and TRBJ1-3; D is undetermined. The CDR3 runs 11 residues. Trimming stripped 7 bases from V and 7 bases from J, with 11 bases between. From germline, CDR1 is GTSNPN and CDR2 SVGIG (reference sequence). CDR3 loop: CALEVGNTIYF. The CDR3 nucleotides are TGTGCCTTGGAGGTCGGCAACACCATATATTTT. The variable domain in full, with the rest retrieved from reference TRBV30 and TRBJ1-3, is SQTIHQWPATLVQPVGSPLSLECTVEGTSNPNLYWYRQAAGRGLQLLFYSVGIGQISSEVPQNLSASRPQDRQFILSSKKLLLSDSGFYLCALEVGNTIYFGEGSWLTVV.

The rearrangement joins TRBV7-9 to TRBJ2-7; 14 nucleotides align to TRBD2. The CDR3 spans 15 residues. Germline V gene lookup returns CDR1 SEHNR and CDR2 FQNEAQ (reference sequence). With V trimmed by 4 bases and J by 3 bases, 2 bases remained unmatched. The CDR3: CASSWGLAGVYEQYF. The CDR3 DNA follows: TGTGCCAGCAGCTGGGGACTAGCGGGAGTCTACGAGCAGTACTTC.

The gene calls are TRBV6-1 and TRBJ2-5; 7 bases are shared with TRBD2. CDR1 is MNHNS, CDR2 SASEGT, per germline. Trimming took 6 bases from V and 2 from J; bases not matched to a gene: 3. The CDR3 is 13 residues long. The chain's CDR3 is CASRASGQETQYF. The DNA for the CDR3 is TGTGCCAGCAGAGCTAGCGGTCAAGAGACCCAGTACTTC.

The chain has TRBV5-8 and TRBJ2-7; tentatively, D is TRBD2 (6 bases). CDR1 is SGHTS and CDR2 is YDEGEE in the germline V gene. CDR3 length: 13 residues. Deletions cut 6 bases from V and 1 base from J, with 11 bases between. The CDR3 DNA sequence: TGTGCCAGCATGGGGGGATTATCCTACGAGCAGTACTTC. This sequence encodes CASMGGLSYEQYF.

The gene calls are TRBV6-4 and TRBJ1-2, with TRBD1 matching over 9 bases. After removal of 6 bases from V and 8 bases from J, the junction contained 4 bases not matched to a gene. The CDR3 is 12 amino acids. Germline values: CDR1 MRHNA, CDR2 SNTAGT. This chain's CDR3 is CASRSTGGGYTF. The CDR3 DNA follows: TGTGCCAGCAGAAGCACAGGGGGCGGCTACACCTTC.

V and J are TRBV9 and TRBJ1-1; D perhaps matches TRBD1 (5 bases). The CDR3 consists of 14 residues. The germline gives CDR1 SGDLS, CDR2 YYNGEE. The ends were cut back, 2 bases at V and 4 bases at J, with 12 bases in the middle. This CDR3 reads CASSVRTGVTEAFF. The DNA of the CDR3 is TGTGCCAGCAGCGTCCGAACGGGGGTCACTGAAGCTTTCTTT.

The V gene is TRBV6-5, the J gene TRBJ1-1; 8 positions match TRBD1. The J segment lost 4 bases and the V segment lost 5 bases, leaving 6 bases of the junction unmatched. The length of the CDR3 is 14 residues. Germline CDR1 reads MNHEY; CDR2 reads SVGAGI. CDR3 sequence: CASSRGQGFTEAFF. CDR3 nucleotides: TGTGCCAGCAGTCGTGGACAGGGATTCACTGAAGCTTTCTTT.

This chain links TRBV9 with TRBJ2-5; D gene uncertain. The germline V and J ends were trimmed by 0 bases and 0 bases, with 6 bases remaining between them. Germline V gene data show CDR1 as SGDLS and CDR2 as YYNGEE. The CDR3 is made up of 14 amino acids. The DNA for the CDR3 is TGTGCCAGCAGCGTAGACAAACACCAAGAGACCCAGTACTTC. Translation: CASSVDKHQETQYF.

A single count supports this clone. The gene calls are TRBV7-3 and TRBJ1-5; no reliable D call. Germline V gene lookup returns CDR1 SGHTA and CDR2 FQGTGA. Trimming took 4 bases from V and 0 from J, leaving 4 bases between them. The CDR3 spans 13 residues. The CDR3 sequence is CASSSYSNQPQHF. CDR3 DNA sequence: TGTGCCAGCAGCTCCTATAGCAATCAGCCCCAGCATTTT.

The chain carries TRBV29-1 and TRBJ2-7; 10 nucleotides line up with TRBD1. The V and J ends lost 3 bases and 4 bases, in that order; junction bases with no gene match: 3. The CDR3 contains 13 residues. CDR1 is SQVTM, CDR2 ANQGSEA, per germline. DNA of the CDR3: TGCAGCGTTGAGACAGGGGGCGTTTACGAGCAGTACTTC. This gives the protein CSVETGGVYEQYF.

This clone was observed a handful of times. The chain employs TRBV7-3 and TRBJ2-1, with 9 positions matching TRBD2. Trimming removed 5 bases from V and 1 base from J; junction bases left unmatched: 9. The CDR3 is 17 amino acids. In germline, CDR1 is SGHTA, CDR2 FQGTGA. The CDR3 is CASSPSSSGASYNEQFF. CDR3 coding DNA: TGTGCCAGCAGCCCAAGCTCTAGCGGGGCATCCTACAATGAGCAGTTCTTC. The full variable domain, rest sourced from reference TRBV7-3 and TRBJ2-1, is GAGVSQTPSNKVTEKGKYVELRCDPISGHTALYWYRQSLGQGPEFLIYFQGTGAADDSGLPNDRFFAVRPEGSVSTLKIQRTERGDSAVYLCASSPSSSGASYNEQFFGPGTRLTVL.

The chain employs TRBV28 and TRBJ1-1; unclear D gene. CDR1 and CDR2 from the germline V gene are MDHEN and SYDVKM. The CDR3 length is 16 residues. V gave up 5 bases and J gave up 1 base, with 17 bases separating them. The CDR3 reads CASSLSSEAENTEAFF. The CDR3 DNA is TGTGCCAGCAGTCTTAGTTCGGAGGCGGAGAACACTGAAGCTTTCTTT.

The chain is built from TRBV4-3 and TRBJ2-1; TRBD2 is a possible D gene (6 bases). Germline V gene data show CDR1 as LGHNA and CDR2 as YSLEER. This CDR3 is 17 amino acids long. The V end was cut by 1 base, the J end by 0 bases, with 13 bases between. DNA of the CDR3: TGCGCCAGCAGCCAAGCGGGGGTTCCGTTCTCCTACAATGAGCAGTTCTTC. Encoded protein: CASSQAGVPFSYNEQFF.

This chain uses TRBV6-6 with TRBJ2-1; a weak D match, TRBD2 (6 bases). Trimming left V 7 bases short and J 5 bases short, with 12 bases between. CDR1 and CDR2 (germline): MNHNY, SVGAGI (reference sequence). The CDR3 is made up of 13 amino acids. The CDR3 sequence: CASTQPGDNEQFF. CDR3 sequence (DNA): TGTGCCAGCACCCAACCGGGGGACAATGAGCAGTTCTTC.